Listed here are 25 T cell receptor beta chains from one sample, sequenced in a study of early T cells in non-severe SARS-CoV-2 infection. TCRdb reanalysed the 5' RACE reads using MiXCR and keeps one entry per CDR3 protein. The sample carries 15,000 to 20,000 distinct CDR3 sequences, around 6% recorded once. The material was whole blood, obtained at baseline. All receptors come from an adult who was a healthcare worker with PCR-confirmed SARS-CoV-2 infection or an uninfected control (not recorded which).

Ten or more counts support this clonotype. The chain combines TRBV5-1 with TRBJ2-2; 8 bases are a match to TRBD2. The CDR3 consists of 16 residues. Per the germline V gene, CDR1 is SGHRS and CDR2 is YFSETQ. J was trimmed by 4 bases and V by 0 bases; bases with no gene match: 5. The CDR3 protein is CASSLDWRGATGELFF. DNA for the CDR3: TGCGCCAGCAGCTTGGATTGGCGGGGGGCCACCGGGGAGCTGTTTTTT.

This clonotype is medium-sized by share. V usage is TRBV27 and J usage is TRBJ2-3, with D possibly being TRBD2 (5 bases). The germline V gene encodes CDR1 MNHEY and CDR2 SMNVEV (reference sequence). The CDR3 extends over 15 amino acids. Trimming stripped 5 bases from V and 2 bases from J, with 14 bases between. The chain's CDR3 is CASSTYPGSTDTQYF. CDR3 nucleotides: TGTGCCAGCAGTACTTACCCGGGGTCCACAGATACGCAGTATTTT.

The chain combines TRBV4-3 with TRBJ1-4; possible D gene TRBD1, 6 bases. V shed 1 base and J shed 5 bases, with 14 bases lying between them. This CDR3 comprises 16 residues. Germline V lookup: CDR1 LGHNA, CDR2 YSLEER. CDR3 loop: CASSQVMHRENEKLFF. DNA of the CDR3: TGCGCCAGCAGCCAAGTAATGCACAGGGAGAATGAAAAACTGTTTTTT.

Relative to its sample, this clonotype is medium-sized. This chain joins TRBV7-9 and TRBJ2-1; D possibly corresponds to TRBD2 (6 bases). The V gene's germline CDR1 is SEHNR and CDR2 FQNEAQ (reference sequence). This CDR3 is built from 14 residues. The V end was cut by 5 bases, the J end by 4 bases, with 12 bases between. CDR3 loop: CASSQGLRYNEQFF. The DNA of the CDR3 is TGTGCCAGCAGCCAGGGACTTAGGTACAATGAGCAGTTCTTC.

This clonotype was seen ten or more times. The chain combines TRBV7-2 with TRBJ2-5; unclear D gene. CDR1 and CDR2 (germline): SGHTA, FQGNSA. The CDR3 length is 13 residues. Trimming removed 1 base at V and 5 bases at J, with 8 bases between. DNA of the CDR3: TGTGCCAGCAGCTTAGACCTAGGGGAGACCCAGTACTTC. Protein sequence: CASSLDLGETQYF.

This clonotype is medium-sized within its sample. The J gene is TRBJ2-5, the V gene TRBV4-3, with 7 bases matching TRBD2. This CDR3 region has 14 residues. With 0 bases clipped from V and 5 bases from J, the junction kept 3 bases outside the gene matches. The germline V gene encodes CDR1 LGHNA and CDR2 YSLEER. In DNA form, the CDR3 reads TGCGCCAGCAGCCAAGATCGGGGAGGGGAGACCCAGTACTTC. Its protein product is CASSQDRGGETQYF.

This clonotype was counted at least ten times. This chain connects TRBV2 to TRBJ1-1; D is possibly TRBD1 (5 bases). The length of the CDR3 is 13 residues. CDR1 is SNHLY and CDR2 is FYNNEI in the germline V gene. V shed 10 bases and J shed 4 bases, with 16 bases lying between them. CDR3 region: CATKRDQGTEAFF. The CDR3 bases are TGTGCCACCAAACGCGACCAGGGCACTGAAGCTTTCTTT.

This clonotype was recorded many times. This CDR3 is CSAREFRGALPTNEKLFF. The CDR3 DNA sequence: TGCAGTGCTAGAGAATTCAGGGGTGCGCTTCCAACTAATGAAAAACTGTTTTTT. The J gene is TRBJ1-4, the V gene TRBV20-1; the D gene is possibly TRBD1 (6 bases). Trimming took 0 bases from V and 0 from J, leaving 17 bases between them. This CDR3 contains 18 residues. Per the germline V gene, CDR1 is DFQATT and CDR2 is SNEGSKA (reference sequence).

This clonotype was recorded many times. This rearrangement joins TRBV5-6 to TRBJ2-7, with 7 bases fitting TRBD1. Germline CDR1 reads SGHDT; CDR2 reads YYEEEE. The V segment lost 4 bases and the J segment 3 bases; nucleotides outside the gene matches: 4. This CDR3 is built from 13 residues. This CDR3 is CASSRTGIYEQYF. The CDR3 DNA follows: TGTGCCAGCAGCCGGACAGGCATCTACGAGCAGTACTTC.

This clonotype was found many times. V usage is TRBV7-3 and J usage is TRBJ1-1; D is uncertain. This CDR3 has 13 amino acids. Germline-derived CDR1 and CDR2 are SGHTA and FQGTGA. With 5 bases removed from V and 4 bases from J, the gap between germline ends came to 11 bases. Written as DNA, the CDR3 is TGTGCCAGCAGCCCCATCGTGGGCACTGAAGCTTTCTTT. It yields the protein CASSPIVGTEAFF.

The V call is TRBV4-3, the J call TRBJ2-1; 10 nucleotides agree with TRBD2. Looked up from germline, CDR1 is LGHNA and CDR2 is YSLEER. The CDR3 extends over 16 amino acids. V trimming: 2 bases; J trimming: 8 bases; junction bases outside the gene matches: 9. CDR3 sequence reads: CASSQTGTSVRDEQFF. The CDR3 DNA reads TGCGCCAGCAGCCAAACCGGGACTAGCGTTAGGGATGAGCAGTTCTTC.

This clonotype has ten or more counts. The chain is built from TRBV24-1 and TRBJ2-4; D gene ambiguous. V was trimmed by 9 bases and J by 0 bases, leaving 8 bases between them. This CDR3 contains 13 residues. From germline, CDR1 is KGHDR and CDR2 SFDVKD. CDR3 region: CATFHLAKNIQYF. DNA for the CDR3: TGTGCCACCTTCCATTTAGCCAAAAACATTCAGTACTTC.

The V call is TRBV29-1, the J call TRBJ2-2; 12 bases agree with TRBD2. Germline V gene lookup returns CDR1 SQVTM and CDR2 ANQGSEA. V trimming: 7 bases; J trimming: 0 bases; junction bases outside the gene matches: 3. The CDR3 runs 15 residues. CDR3 in amino acids: CSGRLAGANTGELFF. For the CDR3, the DNA is TGCAGCGGCAGACTAGCGGGGGCGAACACCGGGGAGCTGTTTTTT.

There are many counts of this clonotype. This rearrangement joins TRBV29-1 to TRBJ1-1, with D perhaps matching TRBD1 (6 bases). V was trimmed by 7 bases and J by 3 bases, leaving 12 bases between them. CDR3 length: 12 residues. Germline loops: CDR1 SQVTM, CDR2 ANQGSEA. The CDR3 sequence: CSAGAGDTEAFF. In DNA form, the CDR3 reads TGCAGCGCAGGGGCGGGCGACACTGAAGCTTTCTTT.

There are many counts of this clonotype. This chain joins TRBV19 and TRBJ1-4, with 9 nucleotides matching TRBD1. Looked up from germline, CDR1 is LNHDA and CDR2 is SQIVND (reference sequence). The CDR3 runs to 14 residues. The J segment lost 8 bases and the V segment lost 6 bases, leaving 7 bases of the junction unmatched. CDR3 coding DNA: TGTGCCAGTAGGCGTCGGACAGGGGACGAAAAACTGTTTTTT. Its protein is CASRRRTGDEKLFF.

This clonotype was observed a few times. The chain links TRBV3-1 to TRBJ1-3; D not certain. V was pared by 4 bases and J by 7 bases, with 8 bases between. Germline CDR1 LGHDT, CDR2 YNNKEL (reference sequence). The CDR3 has 12 residues. The CDR3 DNA reads TGTGCCAGCAGCCCTCCGGGGAACACCATATATTTT. This gives the protein CASSPPGNTIYF.

The chain joins TRBV20-1 to TRBJ2-3; TRBD2 matches at 11 bases. The germline V gene encodes CDR1 DFQATT and CDR2 SNEGSKA (reference sequence). CDR3 length: 16 amino acids. The ends lost 1 base at V and 3 bases at J; junction bases unmatched: 6. This chain's CDR3 is CSARAGSGGATDTQYF. CDR3 in DNA: TGCAGTGCTAGAGCCGGTAGCGGGGGGGCAACAGATACGCAGTATTTT.

This clonotype was picked up many times. This sequence joins TRBV7-3 and TRBJ2-1, with 10 bases matching TRBD2. The germline gives CDR1 SGHTA, CDR2 FQGTGA. The V gene end was trimmed by 5 bases and the J gene end by 6 bases; junction bases not matched to a gene: 4. The CDR3 runs to 14 residues. The CDR3 coding sequence is TGTGCCAGCAGCCCCAGCGGGGGGGGCAATGAGCAGTTCTTC. It encodes CASSPSGGGNEQFF.

There are many counts of this clonotype. The chain couples TRBV6-6 to TRBJ1-6; D is unresolved. The germline gives CDR1 MNHNY, CDR2 SVGAGI (reference sequence). This CDR3 has 17 residues. The V and J ends lost 7 bases and 0 bases respectively, with 16 bases between them. The CDR3 nucleotides read TGTGCCAGCACTACGGCCGGGGTTGGCTCCTATAATTCACCCCTCCACTTT. It is translated as CASTTAGVGSYNSPLHF.

This clonotype was seen repeatedly, ten times or more. This sequence joins TRBV12-3 or TRBV12-4 and TRBJ2-7; the D is unclear. V lost 5 bases, J lost 0 bases, and 14 bases lay in between. The CDR3 has 15 residues. CDR3 sequence: CASSATGPSSYEQYF. The CDR3 bases are TGTGCCAGCAGTGCAACTGGGCCTAGCTCCTACGAGCAGTACTTC.

This clonotype was found many times. V and J are TRBV3-1 and TRBJ1-2; tentative D call: TRBD1 (5 bases). Germline V gene data show CDR1 as LGHDT and CDR2 as YNNKEL (reference sequence). The CDR3 totals 16 residues. Trimming shortened V by 1 base and J by 0 bases, and 12 bases separated the two germline ends. The CDR3 loop reads CASSQARARANYGYTF. The DNA for the CDR3 is TGTGCCAGCAGCCAAGCCAGGGCCAGAGCTAACTATGGCTACACCTTC. The entire variable domain, with the rest obtained from reference TRBV3-1 and TRBJ1-2, is as follows: DTAVSQTPKYLVTQMGNDKSIKCEQNLGHDTMYWYKQDSKKFLKIMFSYNNKELIINETVPNRFSPKSPDKAHLNLHINSLELGDSAVYFCASSQARARANYGYTFGSGTRLTVV.

This clonotype was counted a few times. The chain links TRBV6-4 to TRBJ2-5; D perhaps matches TRBD2 (6 bases). The CDR3 runs to 17 residues. V lost 0 bases and J 2 bases, leaving 16 bases between the germline ends. Germline assignment: CDR1 MRHNA and CDR2 SNTAGT. The CDR3, as DNA: TGTGCCAGCAGTGACTCCGTAAACGGGGGTACACAAGAGACCCAGTACTTC. This translates into CASSDSVNGGTQETQYF.

This clonotype was seen repeatedly, ten times or more. The genes are TRBV6-2 or TRBV6-3 and TRBJ2-2, with TRBD1 identical over 7 bases. This CDR3 has 15 residues. The V segment lost 6 bases and the J segment 4 bases; nucleotides outside the gene matches: 8. Germline loops: CDR1 MNHEY, CDR2 SVGEGT. CDR3 loop: CASRLGGIGTGELFF. The CDR3 nucleotides read TGTGCCAGCAGACTAGGGGGCATCGGCACCGGGGAGCTGTTTTTT.

In its sample, this clonotype was seen many times. The rearrangement links TRBV6-5 to TRBJ1-1; D is undetermined. Trimming removed 5 bases at V and 3 bases at J, with 7 bases between. Looked up from germline, CDR1 is MNHEY and CDR2 is SVGAGI. This CDR3 comprises 12 residues. The CDR3: CASSRTDTEAFF. In DNA form, the CDR3 reads TGTGCCAGCAGTCGAACCGACACTGAAGCTTTCTTT.

This sequence joins TRBV27 and TRBJ2-7; 9 bases match TRBD1. The ends lost 7 bases at V and 6 bases at J; junction bases unmatched: 10. Germline-derived CDR1 and CDR2 are MNHEY and SMNVEV (reference sequence). This CDR3 is 14 amino acids long. CDR3 nucleotide sequence: TGTGCCAGCAAATTGTGGGGACAGGGTACCGAGCAGTACTTC. It encodes CASKLWGQGTEQYF.